This T cell receptor beta chain was profiled in a study of blood T cell repertoires in COVID-19. Study-wide background: Some COVID-19 samples were acute and others convalescent; all came from the United States, Italy and Spain. The analysed material was cDNA or gDNA that came from T cells, B-cell-depleted T cells, or PBMCs.

Original data processing: From reference gene primer amplification, estimates of nucleated cell counts were derived. This table comes from immunoSEQ multiplex PCR, and its TCRdb copy is limited to in-frame clones, with some not included. V, J and clone size were drawn from that table, and D and trimming were deduced from the DNA. The sample yields about 110,000 clones, over 65% seen once. Germline V lookup: CDR1 MNHEY, CDR2 SVGAGI. The junction had 6 bases not matched to a gene; V was cut back by 7 bases and J by 4 bases. There are 13 residues in the CDR3. This TCR was sampled from a woman aged 40 to 50 with acute or convalescent COVID-19. Sequenced input: peripheral blood. The chain employs TRBV6-5 and TRBJ1-1, with 7 positions matching TRBD1. The CDR3 sequence is CASNRQGATEAFF. CDR3 DNA sequence: TGTGCCAGCAATAGACAGGGAGCCACTGAAGCTTTCTTT.